This TCR beta chain was profiled in a study of blood T cell repertoires in COVID-19. Study summary: Donors in the United States, Italy and Spain gave samples during acute or convalescent COVID-19. From T cells, B-cell-depleted T cells, or PBMCs came the material, which was cDNA or gDNA.

CDR3 size: 16 residues. Germline values: CDR1 SGHNT, CDR2 YYREEE (reference sequence). The V end was cut by 0 bases, the J end by 1 base, with 12 bases between. The authors' processing: Reference gene primer amplification gave nucleated cell count estimates. This table comes from immunoSEQ multiplex PCR, and its TCRdb copy is limited to in-frame clones, with some not included. V, J and clone size are taken as reported in that table, and D and trimming were inferred from the DNA itself. The table includes over 150,000 clones, about 83% detected once. Specimen: peripheral blood. This rearrangement joins TRBV5-4 to TRBJ2-3, with D possibly being TRBD2 (6 bases). This TCR came from a woman aged 80 or older with acute or convalescent COVID-19. In DNA, the CDR3 is TGTGCCAGCAGCTTGGGGAGGGGAAGAGGCACAGATACGCAGTATTTT. Translated: CASSLGRGRGTDTQYF.